This T cell receptor beta chain was observed in a study of cytomegalovirus exposure and HLA in healthy donors. Study details: In an early release, HLA-typed donors contributed 77 million or so unique TCR sequences. Regarding the study as a whole: For presence/absence analyses, sequencing depth was assumed to be roughly uniform across donors. With further analysis later on, most CMV-associated TCR beta chains appeared HLA-restricted.

The PCR employed 60 Vbeta primers together with 13 Jbeta primers. Data came from immunoSEQ multiplex PCR; TCRdb stores just in-frame clones and leaves some out. Of 150,000 to 200,000 clones listed, around 79% were seen once; the top ten hold roughly 13%. Concerning this clone itself: Its target is not known.

Germline values: CDR1 SEHNR, CDR2 FQNEAQ (reference sequence). The V segment lost 8 bases and the J segment 4 bases; nucleotides outside the gene matches: 14. This CDR3 contains 15 residues. V and J are TRBV7-9 and TRBJ2-7; TRBD2 matches at 7 bases. The TCR comes from a man aged 50 to 60 in good health and CMV-seropositive. Sequences were obtained from PBMCs. Written as DNA, the CDR3 is TGTGCCAGCTACGGGGGGTCAGGTGGCAAGTACGAGCAGTACTTC. It codes for CASYGGSGGKYEQYF.